A selection of T cell receptor beta chains follows, all from one sample in a study of cytomegalovirus exposure and HLA in healthy donors. The data were produced by immunoSEQ multiplex PCR, yet TCRdb's version contains in-frame clones alone and is incomplete. The table has around 130,000 clones, 80% seen once. Sequenced: PBMCs. These receptors were obtained from a female donor in good health and CMV-seronegative. Both conserved end residues are part of each CDR3. D genes are given only for firm matches. Clone size is not always given. Where it is, it says once, few, many or a class for expanded clones.

V gene	D gene	clone size	J gene	CDR3 protein	CDR3 DNA
TRBV2	NA	NA	TRBJ2-2	CASSENTFGGFTGELFF	TGTGCCAGCAGTGAAAATACGTTCGGGGGATTTACCGGGGAGCTGTTTTTT
TRBV9	NA	NA	TRBJ1-3	CASSGIGLSGNTIYF	TGTGCCAGCAGCGGAATAGGACTCTCTGGAAACACCATATATTTT
TRBV5-1	NA	NA	TRBJ1-1	CASSLEGGTEAFF	TGCGCCAGCAGCTTGGAGGGAGGGACTGAAGCTTTCTTT
TRBV18	NA	NA	TRBJ1-1	CASSEEQGGYTEAFF	TGTGCCAGCTCGGAAGAACAGGGTGGGTATACTGAAGCTTTCTTT
TRBV5-6	NA	NA	TRBJ2-7	CASSLGLGHYEQYF	TGTGCCAGCAGCTTGGGACTAGGCCATTACGAGCAGTACTTC
TRBV7-6	NA	NA	TRBJ2-7	CASSRILGDEQYF	TGTGCCAGCAGCCGAATACTGGGAGACGAGCAGTACTTC
TRBV9	NA	few	TRBJ1-2	CASSVGPGHGYTF	TGTGCCAGCAGCGTGGGGCCAGGCCATGGCTACACCTTC
TRBV19	TRBD1	NA	TRBJ2-7	CASSITGVGYEQYF	TGTGCCAGTAGTATAACAGGGGTGGGGTACGAGCAGTACTTC
TRBV6-5	TRBD1	NA	TRBJ2-2	CASSRTGAGTGELFF	TGTGCCAGCAGTAGAACAGGGGCGGGCACCGGGGAGCTGTTTTTT
TRBV29-1	NA	NA	TRBJ1-2	CSVLENGNYGYTF	TGCAGCGTCCTAGAAAATGGTAACTATGGCTACACCTTC
TRBV9	NA	NA	TRBJ2-7	CASSPRTTPYEQYF	TGTGCCAGCAGCCCAAGGACTACCCCCTACGAGCAGTACTTC
TRBV30	NA	NA	TRBJ1-1	CAWSAQGNTEAFF	TGTGCCTGGAGTGCACAGGGGAACACTGAAGCTTTCTTT
TRBV14	NA	NA	TRBJ2-7	CASSHTYEQYF	TGTGCCAGCAGCCATACCTACGAGCAGTACTTC
TRBV29-1	NA	NA	TRBJ1-1	CSVPQGSEAFF	TGCAGCGTTCCGCAGGGGTCTGAAGCTTTCTTT
TRBV6-5	TRBD2	NA	TRBJ2-1	CASSRPPAGVNEQFF	TGTGCCAGCAGCCGCCCCCCAGCGGGAGTCAATGAGCAGTTCTTC
TRBV7-6	TRBD1	NA	TRBJ2-5	CASSERTGQETQYF	TGTGCCAGCAGCGAGAGGACAGGACAAGAGACCCAGTACTTC
TRBV5-1	TRBD2	NA	TRBJ2-3	CASSQTSGVPDTQYF	TGCGCCAGCAGCCAGACTAGCGGAGTCCCGGATACGCAGTATTTT
TRBV2	NA	NA	TRBJ1-1	CASSEQGGLAEAFF	TGTGCCAGCAGTGAACAGGGCGGATTGGCTGAAGCTTTCTTT
TRBV19	TRBD2	NA	TRBJ2-1	CASSKASGGYNEQFF	TGTGCCAGTAGTAAGGCTAGCGGTGGATACAATGAGCAGTTCTTC
TRBV28	NA	NA	TRBJ1-5	CASSSGDQPQHF	TGTGCCAGCAGTTCAGGGGATCAGCCCCAGCATTTT
TRBV4-1	TRBD1	NA	TRBJ2-2	CASSLGTGRNGELFF	TGCGCCAGCAGCCTAGGGACAGGGAGGAACGGGGAGCTGTTTTTT
TRBV27	NA	once	TRBJ1-1	CATLTKGEGEAFF	TGTGCCACCCTCACTAAAGGGGAGGGGGAAGCTTTCTTT
TRBV5-1	NA	NA	TRBJ2-6	CASSPGSEANVLTF	TGCGCCAGCAGCCCGGGGTCTGAGGCCAACGTCCTGACTTTC
TRBV6-1	TRBD1	NA	TRBJ2-5	CASSELVTGGRETQYF	TGTGCCAGCAGTGAATTGGTGACAGGGGGCCGGGAGACCCAGTACTTC
TRBV5-1	NA	NA	TRBJ2-3	CASSPGTDTQYF	TGCGCCAGCAGTCCAGGGACAGATACGCAGTATTTT
TRBV28	NA	NA	TRBJ2-5	CASSAYDRPQETQYF	TGTGCCAGCAGTGCCTATGACAGACCACAAGAGACCCAGTACTTC
TRBV11-2	TRBD1	many	TRBJ2-7	CASSHEAGQGAEQYF	TGTGCCAGCAGCCACGAGGCGGGACAGGGGGCCGAGCAGTACTTC
TRBV5-4	NA	NA	TRBJ2-3	CASSRGTRGTDTQYF	TGTGCCAGCAGCCGCGGGACCAGAGGCACAGATACGCAGTATTTT
TRBV5-1	TRBD1	NA	TRBJ2-7	CASSEDREYEQYF	TGCGCCAGCAGCGAGGACAGGGAGTACGAGCAGTACTTC
TRBV19	TRBD1	NA	TRBJ1-5	CASSIRQGGQPQHF	TGTGCCAGTAGTATCCGACAGGGCGGGCAGCCCCAGCATTTT
TRBV19	TRBD2	NA	TRBJ2-5	CASSLSLAGGGETQYF	TGTGCCAGTAGTCTTTCTTTAGCGGGAGGGGGAGAGACCCAGTACTTC
TRBV19	TRBD1	NA	TRBJ2-1	CASSRTGGSVNEQFF	TGTGCCAGTAGTAGGACAGGGGGCTCGGTCAATGAGCAGTTCTTC
TRBV7-9	NA	NA	TRBJ2-7	CASSSTRWGYEQYF	TGTGCCAGCAGCTCAACTAGATGGGGCTACGAGCAGTACTTC
TRBV5-1	TRBD2	NA	TRBJ2-7	CASSLEAGGTYEQYF	TGCGCCAGCAGCTTGGAAGCGGGAGGGACCTACGAGCAGTACTTC
TRBV25-1	NA	NA	TRBJ2-1	CASSDRAEQFF	TGTGCCAGCAGTGATCGCGCTGAGCAGTTCTTC
TRBV28	TRBD1	few	TRBJ1-1	CASSPSGQGYTEAFF	TGTGCCAGCAGTCCCTCGGGACAGGGCTACACTGAAGCTTTCTTT
TRBV7-9	NA	NA	TRBJ2-3	CASSFGGDSTDTQYF	TGTGCCAGCAGCTTTGGCGGGGACAGCACAGATACGCAGTATTTT
TRBV25-1	TRBD1	NA	TRBJ1-2	CASSESNRGNYGYTF	TGTGCCAGCAGTGAATCCAACAGGGGAAACTATGGCTACACCTTC
TRBV29-1	TRBD1	NA	TRBJ1-1	CSVLRAGGTEAFF	TGCAGCGTTCTAAGGGCAGGGGGCACTGAAGCTTTCTTT
TRBV6-4	TRBD1	once	TRBJ1-2	CASWTGPGYTF	TGTGCCAGCTGGACAGGACCTGGCTACACCTTC
TRBV5-1	TRBD2	NA	TRBJ2-2	CASSLDASGTGELFF	TGCGCCAGCAGCTTGGATGCTAGCGGGACCGGGGAGCTGTTTTTT
TRBV7-2	TRBD1	NA	TRBJ1-5	CASSFTGTGNQPQHF	TGTGCCAGCAGCTTTACCGGGACAGGGAATCAGCCCCAGCATTTT
TRBV13	NA	NA	TRBJ1-1	CASRPRLDAGTEAFF	TGTGCCAGCAGGCCGAGGTTGGATGCGGGGACTGAAGCTTTCTTT
TRBV10-2	NA	NA	TRBJ1-1	CASSVNTEAFF	TGCGCCAGCAGTGTAAACACTGAAGCTTTCTTT
TRBV28	NA	NA	TRBJ2-7	CASSFGGTYEQYF	TGTGCCAGCAGTTTTGGGGGGACCTACGAGCAGTACTTC
TRBV30	TRBD2	NA	TRBJ2-5	CAWTSGRAPGETQYF	TGTGCCTGGACCAGCGGGAGGGCCCCAGGAGAGACCCAGTACTTC
TRBV9	TRBD1	few	TRBJ1-3	CASSVGGGRNTIYF	TGTGCCAGCAGCGTAGGAGGGGGCCGAAACACCATATATTTT
TRBV7-8	NA	once	TRBJ1-5	CASSRKGDQPQHF	TGTGCCAGCAGCCGGAAGGGGGACCAGCCCCAGCATTTT
TRBV27	NA	NA	TRBJ2-2	CASSLGGMYTGELFF	TGTGCCAGCAGTTTAGGGGGGATGTACACCGGGGAGCTGTTTTTT
TRBV11-1	NA	few	TRBJ1-5	CASSREGVGPQHF	TGTGCCAGCAGCCGAGAGGGGGTTGGTCCCCAGCATTTT
TRBV6-5	NA	NA	TRBJ2-7	CASTPLPEGVHEQYF	TGTGCCAGCACCCCCTTACCGGAGGGTGTTCACGAGCAGTACTTC
TRBV11-2	NA	NA	TRBJ1-4	CASSLDWVGTADNEKLFF	TGTGCCAGCAGCTTAGATTGGGTCGGAACAGCGGATAATGAAAAACTGTTTTTT
TRBV19	TRBD2	few	TRBJ2-7	CASSAGLAGVYEQYF	TGTGCCAGTAGTGCGGGACTAGCGGGAGTCTACGAGCAGTACTTC
TRBV6-1	NA	once	TRBJ1-5	CASSEGGRRPQHF	TGTGCCAGCAGTGAAGGCGGGCGCCGGCCCCAGCATTTT
TRBV5-1	NA	NA	TRBJ1-3	CASSSNGGRNTIYF	TGCGCCAGCAGCTCGAACGGGGGAAGAAACACCATATATTTT
TRBV10-3	TRBD1	NA	TRBJ2-5	CAISDGRGRETQYF	TGTGCCATCAGTGATGGCAGGGGGCGGGAGACCCAGTACTTC
TRBV2	TRBD1	NA	TRBJ1-2	CASKGRGYNGYTF	TGTGCCAGCAAGGGCAGGGGGTATAATGGCTACACCTTC
TRBV9	TRBD1	NA	TRBJ2-7	CASSAGEGGQGFTYEQYF	TGTGCCAGCAGCGCGGGTGAAGGGGGACAGGGGTTTACCTACGAGCAGTACTTC
TRBV2	TRBD2	NA	TRBJ2-1	CASSGLAAYNEQFF	TGTGCCAGCAGTGGTCTAGCGGCCTACAATGAGCAGTTCTTC